One T cell receptor beta chain is described in this entry. TCRdb processed the RT-PCR reads anew with MiXCR; each CDR3 protein has one entry. This sample has under 800,000 distinct CDR3 sequences; about 15% occur once, and the top ten carry roughly 6.4%. This record comes from a study of response to subunit inactivated influenza vaccine. V lost 6 bases and J 3 bases, leaving 18 bases between the germline ends. The CDR3 has 15 residues. This clonotype was obtained from a man aged 50-59 years who received an inactivated influenza vaccine. This chain uses TRBV12-3 or TRBV12-4 with TRBJ2-7; D is possibly TRBD1 (6 bases). The material sequenced was PBMCs from blood, taken 14 to 15 days before vaccination. The CDR3 sequence is CASSRNRALGYEQYF. CDR3 DNA: TGTGCCAGCAGCCGTAACAGGGCCCTTGGCTACGAGCAGTACTTC.